The entry that follows covers one TCR beta chain sequence. Its antigen is unknown. The entry originates in a study of a mutant IDH1 vaccine in newly diagnosed glioma. Study in general: Either 4-6 weeks after radiotherapy alone or alongside temozolomide, vaccination was begun. Patients' prior therapy spanned radiotherapy, temozolomide, or both; most underwent both.

Study-level results: Apparently unrelated to pseudoprogression were changes in the top peripheral T cell clonotypes.

Generated by immunoSEQ multiplex PCR, the TCRdb table keeps only in-frame clones and is missing some. The data contain roughly 120,000 clones, roughly 78% of them singletons. The CDR3 is made up of 16 amino acids. Trimming removed 3 bases at V and 3 bases at J, with 12 bases between. In germline, CDR1 is LGHNA, CDR2 YSLEER. Documented time point: week 11, during vaccination. Each dose delivered 300 ug of mutant IDH1 20-mer peptide subcutaneously with imiquimod. Astrocytomas found in donors were new, WHO grade 3 or 4, IDH1-mutant and ATRX-lost. The V gene is TRBV4-3, the J gene TRBJ1-6; D possibly corresponds to TRBD1 (6 bases). The starting material was PBMCs, obtained from a glioma patient whose treatment included an IDH1 peptide vaccine. This TCR was recovered from a man aged 40-55 years with glioma. CDR3 in amino acids: CASSHLQGHYNSPLHF. The CDR3 DNA reads TGCGCCAGCAGCCACTTACAGGGCCACTATAATTCACCCCTCCACTTT.